This T cell receptor beta chain is drawn from a study of identical twins (dated by TCRdb to about 2016). For the study in its entirety: The study deep-sequenced TCR alpha and beta repertoires from monozygotic twins, unrelated adults of various ages and cord blood to test whether fetal clonotypes persist. Replicate twin experiments were performed at different times using different library preparation protocols to rule out contamination. On the study overall, not on this receptor specifically: Zero-insertion analyses could be partly confounded by invariant T cells such as MAIT and iNKT, though diverse VJ usage argued against such confounding for most clonotypes. Compared with coincidental sharing between unrelated individuals, an excess of low generation-probability sequences was observed among out-of-frame TCR alpha sequences shared between twins. Conclusions relied on cross-sectional statistical analysis, since the same donors could not be followed over many years. In beta out-of-frame sequences, excess twin sharing was weaker, because having fewer shared sequences lowered the signal-to-noise ratio. Fewer insertions were carried by abundant cord blood beta clonotypes; a weaker similar trend was observed in young adult naive repertoires, while no such trend was observed in memory repertoires. In monozygotic twins, out-of-frame TCR alpha sharing was systematically underestimated by recombination models, although the models agreed with sharing between unrelated individuals.

Every donor was a healthy Caucasian. Three unrelated non-twin adults were also sequenced: a male aged 18 to 30, a male aged 50 to 60 and a female aged 50 to 60. Miltenyi CD45RO+ enrichment and human naive T-cell isolation kits were used to isolate memory (CD45RO+) and naive T cells from PBMC. This clonotype was seen many times. Its antigen remains unidentified. Base quality data are lacking; no much larger clone is found one base away. The library was produced with 5' RACE. Sequencing was performed on an Illumina HiSeq 2000. Template switching introduced a universal primer binding site; the final cDNA contained a unique molecular identifier, enabling accurate counting of TCR cDNA molecules. Specific primers in the conserved constant-segment region were used to synthesize first-strand cDNA for the TCR alpha and beta chains. Each cDNA library was double barcoded, with a SMART-Mk sample barcode plus Illumina barcodes, to control for contamination. TruSeq adapter sequences, together with Illumina sample barcodes, were added in two successive PCR steps. Sequencing of the TCR alpha and beta cDNA libraries was done on the Illumina HiSeq platform using custom primers. The paper's data handling went like this. MiGEC was used to process raw reads and extract unique molecular identifiers, and MiXCR was used to find CDR3 positions. Recombination models were inferred per individual with the repgenHMM and IGoR tools using an EM algorithm. Shared clonotype analysis was performed with the tcR package in R, normalizing sharing by the product of cloneset sizes. To study raw recombination without the effects of thymic and clonal selection, out-of-frame nonproductive sequences were analyzed. In-frame beta chains were kept once TCRdb had trimmed the public reads at Q25 with fastp and called clones with MiXCR. Under each unique CDR3 protein, matching rows form one entry showing the most common genes and DNA. In this record, the V and J calls reflect TCRdb's handling and not the investigators' own analysis. For this sample the table gives hundreds of thousands of distinct CDR3 sequences, of which 6.1% were detected only once. 1.5% to 2% of the sample lies in the top ten.

From its cysteine to its phenylalanine, the CDR3 spans 13 amino acids. Solely the CDR3 DNA is kept, with 39 bases framed from the first base. The trim is 8 bases for V and 5 bases for J, with a gap of 12 bases between the germline ends. Source material: naive T cells sorted from blood. The cell subset or site label of this sample denotes: cells isolated with a human naive T-cell isolation kit. This TCR was sampled from a man younger than 35 in good health. The chain joins TRBV12-3 or TRBV12-4 to TRBJ2-2; TRBD2 is perhaps the D gene, given 5 matching bases. The sequenced DNA is TGTGCCAGCCGAGGGTTCCAGACCGGGGAGCTGTTTTTT. This yields the protein CASRGFQTGELFF.